This T cell receptor beta chain comes out of a study of CD4 T cells in relation to SARS-CoV-2 and coronaviruses. Germline CDR1 is SGHDT and CDR2 is YYEEEE. The V end lost 4 bases, the J end lost 5 bases, and 15 bases lay between the germline ends. The CDR3 contains 14 residues. Unexposed donor CD4+ T cells date from about 2010-2019, before the COVID-19 pandemic. Isolation of CD4+ T cells took place after less than twelve days in culture. Generated by immunoSEQ multiplex PCR, the TCRdb table keeps only in-frame clones and is missing some. The sample has roughly 30,000 clones; 75% to 80% are singletons. With regard to this clone: Antigen unknown.

The chain couples TRBV5-6 to TRBJ2-5, with D possibly TRBD2 on 6 matching bases. The clonotype was recovered from a human donor in good health. The sample comprised CD4+ T cells from PBMCs, cultured in vitro. The CDR3 spells CASSAGRAPETQYF. For the CDR3, the DNA is TGTGCCAGCAGCGCGGGACGCGCTCCGGAGACCCAGTACTTC.